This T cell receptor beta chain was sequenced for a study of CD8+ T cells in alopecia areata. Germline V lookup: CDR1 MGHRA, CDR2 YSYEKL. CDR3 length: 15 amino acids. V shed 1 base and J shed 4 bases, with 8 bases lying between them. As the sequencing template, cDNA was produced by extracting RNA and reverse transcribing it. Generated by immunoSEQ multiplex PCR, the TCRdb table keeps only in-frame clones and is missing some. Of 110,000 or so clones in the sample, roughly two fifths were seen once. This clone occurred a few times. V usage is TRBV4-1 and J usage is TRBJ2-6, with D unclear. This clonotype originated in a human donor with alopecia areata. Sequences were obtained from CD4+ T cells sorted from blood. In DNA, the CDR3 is TGCGCCAGCAGCCAAGGCCGGGCAGGGGCCAACGTCCTGACTTTC. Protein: CASSQGRAGANVLTF.